The clone carrying this T cell receptor (beta chain) was recorded a few times. Its antigen is as yet unknown. PCR used 60 Vbeta primers and 13 Jbeta primers. Assay: immunoSEQ multiplex PCR; the TCRdb copy retains only in-frame clones and omits some. The table lists 150,000 to 200,000 clones, approximately 80% of them singletons. The CDR3 contains 13 residues. The germline CDR1 and CDR2 sequences are MNHNS and SASEGT. Trimming removed 5 bases from V and 7 bases from J; junction bases left unmatched: 3. This sample is drawn from a study of cytomegalovirus exposure and HLA in healthy donors. Broader study findings: V- and J-gene trimming of TCR beta was linked (in a later analysis) to a missense DCLRE1C variant. CMV serostatus alone was available as immune exposure information. Diagnosis of cytomegalovirus status made by the classifier reportedly showed high specificity and sensitivity.

At collection, donors were nominally healthy, but unrecorded immune exposures were probable. The genes are TRBV6-1 and TRBJ1-5; 9 nucleotides match TRBD1. Sequenced material: PBMCs. This receptor was obtained from a man aged 35 to 55 in good health and CMV-seropositive. CDR3 sequence: CASSPDRGQPQHF. Here the CDR3 DNA reads TGTGCCAGCAGTCCGGACAGGGGACAGCCCCAGCATTTT.